Presented here are 10 T cell receptor beta chains from one specimen sequenced in a study of CD8+CD57+ T cells in acquired aplastic anemia. Patients picked for sequencing had shown CD8+CD57+ cell expansion detected by flow cytometry. CDR3 and TCR beta VDJ profiling relied on genomic DNA as the template. TCRdb called the reads again in MiXCR, with one record for every CDR3 protein. The sample yields 150,000 or so distinct CDR3 sequences, over 40% seen once. The source material was sorted CD4+, CD8+, or CD8+CD57+ T cells (not recorded which) from PBMCs. These receptors were taken from a human donor with aplastic anemia.

This clonotype has ten or more counts. The CDR3 is CSARPPRDRGSTDTQYF. In DNA, the CDR3 is TGCAGTGCTAGACCCCCCCGGGACAGGGGAAGCACAGATACGCAGTATTTT. The chain combines TRBV20-1 with TRBJ2-3, with TRBD1 identical over 10 bases. The V and J ends lost 2 bases and 0 bases, in that order; junction bases with no gene match: 8. CDR1 and CDR2 from the germline V gene are DFQATT and SNEGSKA (reference sequence). The CDR3 extends over 17 amino acids.

This clonotype was seen at least ten times. This chain uses TRBV5-1 with TRBJ2-7, with a weak D call TRBD1 (6 bases). Looked up from germline, CDR1 is SGHRS and CDR2 is YFSETQ. The CDR3 length is 13 residues. Trimming removed 4 bases at V and 3 bases at J, with 11 bases between. The CDR3 nucleotides read TGCGCCAGCAGCAGGGACACCCACTACGAGCAGTACTTC. The encoded protein is CASSRDTHYEQYF.

This clonotype is a singleton in its sample. J is TRBJ2-7 and V is TRBV9; D not resolved. The CDR3 sequence is 14 residues long. V shed 0 bases and J shed 2 bases, with 9 bases lying between them. The V gene's germline CDR1 is SGDLS and CDR2 YYNGEE. The CDR3 region is CASSVGAPPYEQYF. The CDR3 nucleotides are TGTGCCAGCAGCGTAGGAGCACCACCCTACGAGCAGTACTTC.

This clonotype was counted at least ten times. The J gene is TRBJ1-5, the V gene TRBV6-1; D unresolved. CDR3 length: 14 residues. Germline loops: CDR1 MNHNS, CDR2 SASEGT. V shed 5 bases and J shed 4 bases, with 12 bases lying between them. The CDR3: CASSTGFGNQPQHF. As DNA, the CDR3 is TGTGCCAGCAGTACCGGGTTTGGGAATCAGCCCCAGCATTTT.

This clonotype was recorded at least ten times. A junction boundary mismatches the germline segment, possibly from a read error. The chain is built from TRBV12-3 or TRBV12-4 and TRBJ1-1; the D gene is possibly TRBD1 (6 bases). The CDR3 has 14 residues. The DNA for the CDR3 is TGTGCCAGCAATTTAAGGGGGACCTACACTGAAGCTTTCTTT. It encodes CASNLRGTYTEAFF.

This clonotype has a count of ten or more. The V and J genes are TRBV5-5 and TRBJ1-2, with 11 nucleotides matching TRBD1. The V gene end was trimmed by 4 bases and the J gene end by 6 bases; junction bases not matched to a gene: 11. The CDR3 runs 16 residues. The V gene's germline CDR1 is SGHKS and CDR2 YYEKEE (reference sequence). CDR3 protein: CASSPGTGGRWDGYTF. CDR3 sequence (DNA): TGTGCCAGCAGCCCCGGGACAGGGGGGCGGTGGGATGGCTACACCTTC.

V gene TRBV29-1 combines with J gene TRBJ2-5; TRBD1 or TRBD2 may be the D gene (5 bases each). This CDR3 contains 12 residues. V was shortened by 2 bases and J by 5 bases, with 9 bases between the two germline ends. Germline values: CDR1 SQVTM, CDR2 ANQGSEA. CDR3 nucleotide sequence: TGCAGCGTTGAAAGAGGGGCCGAGACCCAGTACTTC. This translates into CSVERGAETQYF. Filled out from reference TRBV29-1 and TRBJ2-5, the complete variable domain reads SAVISQKPSRDICQRGTSLTIQCQVDSQVTMMFWYRQQPGQSLTLIATANQGSEATYESGFVIDKFPISRPNLTFSTLTVSNMSPEDSSIYLCSVERGAETQYFGPGTRLLVL.

This clonotype was picked up many times. The chain links TRBV4-2 to TRBJ2-7, with D perhaps given as TRBD1 or TRBD2 (6 bases each). This CDR3 is built from 15 residues. Germline V CDR1 and CDR2: LGHNA, YNFKEQ. The V gene lost 6 bases and the J gene lost 2 bases, with 17 bases spanning the gap. CDR3 sequence: CASSPEVGGPYEQYF. The CDR3 coding sequence is TGTGCCAGCAGTCCGGAGGTGGGGGGCCCCTACGAGCAGTACTTC.

This clonotype was seen repeatedly, ten times or more. V gene TRBV7-2 combines with J gene TRBJ2-2; D is perhaps TRBD1 (6 bases). This CDR3 is 15 amino acids long. Germline V gives CDR1 SGHTA, CDR2 FQGNSA. With 2 bases removed from V and 6 bases from J, the gap between germline ends came to 13 bases. CDR3 nucleotides: TGTGCCAGCAGCTTAATCCAGGGGAGTGCCGGGGAGCTGTTTTTT. Protein product: CASSLIQGSAGELFF.

Worth noting for this clonotype: A much larger clone is a single base away; this may be a read error. The chain couples TRBV20-1 to TRBJ2-7; unclear D gene. Trimming took off 0 bases at V and 0 bases at J, with 12 bases between the two ends. The germline V gene encodes CDR1 DFQATT and CDR2 SNEGSKA (reference sequence). The length of the CDR3 is 15 residues. This chain's CDR3 is CSARDPAGPSYEQYV. CDR3 DNA: TGCAGTGCTAGAGATCCGGCAGGACCCTCCTACGAGCAGTACGTC.